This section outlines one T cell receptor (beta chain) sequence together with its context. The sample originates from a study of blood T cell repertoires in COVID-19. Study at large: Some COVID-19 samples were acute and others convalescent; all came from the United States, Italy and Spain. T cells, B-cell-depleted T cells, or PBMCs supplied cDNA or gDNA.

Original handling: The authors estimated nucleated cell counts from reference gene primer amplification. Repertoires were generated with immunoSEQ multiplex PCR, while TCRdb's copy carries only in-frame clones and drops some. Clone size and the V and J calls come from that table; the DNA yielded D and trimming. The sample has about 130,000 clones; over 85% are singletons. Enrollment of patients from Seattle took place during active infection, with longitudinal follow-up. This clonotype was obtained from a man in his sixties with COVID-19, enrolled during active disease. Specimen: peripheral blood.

CDR3 protein: CASSLVIGAGANVLTF. The CDR3 coding sequence is TGTGCCAGCAGCTTGGTCATTGGGGCGGGGGCCAACGTCCTGACTTTC. This chain joins TRBV5-5 and TRBJ2-6, with D possibly being TRBD1 (5 bases). Germline V lookup: CDR1 SGHKS, CDR2 YYEKEE (reference sequence). This CDR3 region has 16 residues. The ends were cut back, 0 bases at V and 4 bases at J, with 11 bases in the middle.